This entry lists 26 T cell receptor beta chains sequenced from one sample in a study of early T cells in non-severe SARS-CoV-2 infection. TCRdb passed the 5' RACE reads through MiXCR, listing each CDR3 protein once. The profile shows tens of thousands of distinct CDR3 sequences, approximately 12% of them singletons. Sequencing was performed on whole blood, taken at baseline. All receptors come from an adult who was a healthcare worker with PCR-confirmed SARS-CoV-2 infection or an uninfected control (not recorded which).

Comments on this clonotype: Its ends do not fully match the called genes, so a read error is possible. The chain is built from TRBV7-7 and TRBJ2-2; D is possibly TRBD1 or TRBD2 (5 bases each). Germline V gene sequence: CDR1 SSHAT, CDR2 FNYEAQ (reference sequence). The CDR3 extends over 14 amino acids. Here the CDR3 reads CASSLALGAGELFF. In DNA, the CDR3 is TGTGCTAGCAGCTTAGCGCTAGGGGCCGGGGAGCTGTTTTTT.

In its sample, this clonotype was seen a few times. The chain uses TRBV7-6 and TRBJ2-1; 7 nucleotides align to TRBD1. CDR3 length equals 13 residues. CDR1 is SGHVS, CDR2 FNYEAQ, per germline. With V trimmed by 7 bases and J by 5 bases, 5 bases remained unmatched. The CDR3 loop is CASTDRTNNEQFF. The CDR3 coding sequence is TGTGCCAGCACGGACAGGACGAACAATGAGCAGTTCTTC.

This clonotype was seen at least ten times. The gene calls are TRBV29-1 and TRBJ1-2, with D possibly being TRBD1 (6 bases). Trimming left V 8 bases short and J 7 bases short, with 17 bases between. The CDR3 is 12 amino acids. Germline lookup yields CDR1 SQVTM and CDR2 ANQGSEA. The CDR3 reads CSCDWGAAGYTF. CDR3 coding DNA: TGCAGCTGCGATTGGGGGGCCGCTGGCTACACCTTC.

This clonotype was detected a few times. One end of the junction is discordant with germline, which a read error may explain. The V gene is TRBV7-7, the J gene TRBJ2-5; D ambiguous. The CDR3 loop spans 14 amino acids. Germline V gene lookup returns CDR1 SSHAT and CDR2 FNYEAQ (reference sequence). The CDR3 sequence: CASSLERAQETQYF. The DNA of the CDR3 is TGTGCTAGCAGCTTAGAACGGGCCCAAGAGACCCAGTACTTC. Combining the CDR3 with reference TRBV7-7 and TRBJ2-5 gives the whole variable domain GAGVSQSPRYKVTKRGQDVTLRCDPISSHATLYWYQQALGQGPEFLTYFNYEAQPDKSGLPSDRFSAERPEGSISTLTIQRTEQRDSAMYRCASSLERAQETQYFGPGTRLLVL.

This clonotype was seen only a few times. The chain is built from TRBV12-3 or TRBV12-4 and TRBJ1-6; D uncertain. The CDR3 has 11 amino acids. V lost 2 bases and J lost 10, with 3 bases in between. The CDR3 here is CASSLSSPLHF. For the CDR3, the DNA is TGTGCCAGCAGTTTATCCTCACCCCTCCACTTT.

This clonotype was observed a handful of times. This rearrangement joins TRBV12-3 or TRBV12-4 to TRBJ1-3; the D is unclear. The CDR3 is 14 amino acids. Deletions cut 4 bases from V and 4 bases from J, with 11 bases between. CDR3: CASSSTASGNTIYF. DNA for the CDR3: TGTGCCAGCAGTTCGACTGCTTCGGGAAACACCATATATTTT.

This sequence joins TRBV12-3 or TRBV12-4 and TRBJ2-3; D gene uncertain. The CDR3 contains 14 residues. Between the trimmed V and J ends, which lost 1 base and 0 bases, there was a span of 5 bases. This chain's CDR3 is CASSLGMSTDTQYF. The CDR3 bases are TGTGCCAGCAGTTTAGGGATGAGCACAGATACGCAGTATTTT.

The chain has TRBV12-3 or TRBV12-4 and TRBJ1-5, with D maybe TRBD1 (5 bases). The length of the CDR3 is 15 residues. Trimming shortened V by 3 bases and J by 3 bases, and 12 bases separated the two germline ends. The CDR3 is CASSFRRADNQPQHF. The CDR3 bases are TGTGCCAGCAGTTTCCGCAGGGCGGACAATCAGCCCCAGCATTTT.

CDR3 DNA: TGTGCCAGCAGCCAGATGTGGACAGGGCATGGCTACACCTTC. Its protein product is CASSQMWTGHGYTF. This chain joins TRBV3-1 and TRBJ1-2, with 8 bases aligning to TRBD1. Per germline, CDR1 LGHDT and CDR2 YNNKEL (reference sequence). V was clipped by 3 bases and J by 6 bases; unmatched bases: 6. The CDR3 contains 14 residues.

The CDR3 reads CASTQGGNQPQHF. The CDR3 DNA sequence: TGCGCCAGCACCCAGGGGGGCAATCAGCCCCAGCATTTT. The chain combines TRBV10-2 with TRBJ1-5; 7 positions agree with TRBD1. This CDR3 has 13 residues. The V and J ends lost 7 bases and 2 bases, in that order; junction bases with no gene match: 2. Germline CDR1 WSHSY, CDR2 SAAADI.

This sequence joins TRBV20-1 and TRBJ2-7, with D perhaps TRBD1 (5 bases). CDR1 DFQATT and CDR2 SNEGSKA come from the germline V gene (reference sequence). V lost 5 bases and J 4 bases, leaving 15 bases between the germline ends. There are 13 residues in the CDR3. The CDR3 DNA reads TGCAGTGCTTCTACCAGGGTATGGTACGAGCAGTACTTC. Its translation is CSASTRVWYEQYF.

This clonotype occurred many times. This chain links TRBV21-1 with TRBJ1-5. TRBV21-1 is a listed pseudogene. This CDR3 has 17 residues. In DNA, the CDR3 is TGTGCCAGCAGCAAAGGGGGATTGCTCCCTAGCAATCAGCCCCAGCATTTT. Translated: CASSKGGLLPSNQPQHF.

This clonotype turned up a few times. The chain uses TRBV6-5 and TRBJ2-7, with D perhaps given as TRBD1 or TRBD2 (5 bases each). Trimming took 2 bases from V and 2 from J, leaving 10 bases between them. Germline V gene sequence: CDR1 MNHEY, CDR2 SVGAGI. The CDR3 extends over 14 amino acids. The CDR3 sequence: CASSYEGLTYEQYF. The CDR3 DNA reads as TGTGCCAGCAGTTACGAGGGGTTAACCTACGAGCAGTACTTC.

This clonotype has a handful of counts. CDR3 residues: CASSLARIGNTEAFF. In DNA, the CDR3 is TGCGCCAGCAGCTTGGCCAGGATTGGCAACACTGAAGCTTTCTTT. The chain couples TRBV5-1 to TRBJ1-1; no definite D call. The germline V gene encodes CDR1 SGHRS and CDR2 YFSETQ. Trimming shortened V by 0 bases and J by 2 bases, and 11 bases separated the two germline ends. This CDR3 comprises 15 residues.

This clonotype has a count of ten or more. This rearrangement joins TRBV5-1 to TRBJ2-3, with a possible D match to TRBD1 (5 bases). CDR3 length equals 14 residues. Germline V gene sequence: CDR1 SGHRS, CDR2 YFSETQ. Trimming left V 2 bases short and J 1 base short, with 8 bases between. The CDR3 sequence: CASSFSGRTDTQYF. The CDR3 DNA reads as TGCGCCAGCAGCTTTTCAGGGCGCACAGATACGCAGTATTTT. The full variable domain, its missing parts supplied by reference TRBV5-1 and TRBJ2-3, is KAGVTQTPRYLIKTRGQQVTLSCSPISGHRSVSWYQQTPGQGLQFLFEYFSETQRNKGNFPGRFSGRQFSNSRSEMNVSTLELGDSALYLCASSFSGRTDTQYFGPGTRLTVL.

V usage is TRBV20-1 and J usage is TRBJ2-1; 16 positions match TRBD2. The CDR3 sequence is 19 residues long. V lost 2 bases, J lost 4 bases, and 11 bases stayed unmatched. Germline V gene lookup returns CDR1 DFQATT and CDR2 SNEGSKA (reference sequence). Written as DNA, the CDR3 is TGCAGTGCTAGAACTGCGGGACTAGCGGGGGGGCCGAGTTACAATGAGCAGTTCTTC. This codes for CSARTAGLAGGPSYNEQFF.

This clonotype was detected only a few times. The rearrangement uses TRBV7-6 and TRBJ2-3, with TRBD2 matching 10 bases. V dropped 5 bases and J dropped 3; count of bases not matched to a gene: 8. Germline V gene data show CDR1 as SGHVS and CDR2 as FNYEAQ. The CDR3 runs to 16 residues. CDR3 nucleotide sequence: TGTGCCAGCAGCCCGAGAGCGGGGGGGAGTACAGATACGCAGTATTTT. The encoded protein is CASSPRAGGSTDTQYF.

This clonotype was counted between two and nine times. The genes are TRBV14 and TRBJ2-3; 11 bases line up with TRBD2. The ends lost 5 bases at V and 5 bases at J; junction bases unmatched: 6. This CDR3 spans 15 amino acids. The germline CDR1 and CDR2 sequences are SGHDN and FVKESK. In nucleotides, the CDR3 is TGTGCCAGCAGCGCGACTAGCGGGATTGGAGATACGCAGTATTTT. This gives the protein CASSATSGIGDTQYF. Using reference TRBV14 and TRBJ2-3 for the parts outside the CDR3, the full variable domain is EAGVTQFPSHSVIEKGQTVTLRCDPISGHDNLYWYRRVMGKEIKFLLHFVKESKQDESGMPNNRFLAERTGGTYSTLKVQPAELEDSGVYFCASSATSGIGDTQYFGPGTRLTVL.

The chain combines TRBV9 with TRBJ1-1; 11 positions agree with TRBD1. Germline V gene lookup returns CDR1 SGDLS and CDR2 YYNGEE. V gave up 4 bases and J gave up 4 bases; unmatched junction bases: 6. The CDR3 loop spans 15 amino acids. Here the CDR3 reads CASSPRDRGTTEAFF. For the CDR3, the DNA is TGTGCCAGCAGCCCCCGGGACAGGGGGACCACTGAAGCTTTCTTT.

In this sample, this clonotype turned up a few times. The rearrangement links TRBV11-2 to TRBJ1-1, with 7 bases fitting TRBD1. Trimming cost V 5 bases and J 1 base; bases outside gene matches: 4. Germline lookup yields CDR1 SGHAT and CDR2 FQNNGV. This CDR3 region has 14 residues. The CDR3 nucleotides are TGTGCCAGCAGCCCGCGGACAGGGAACACTGAAGCTTTCTTT. Its translation: CASSPRTGNTEAFF.

This clonotype was seen only a few times. The chain joins TRBV6-6 to TRBJ2-5; TRBD2 matches at 12 bases. J was trimmed by 4 bases and V by 2 bases; bases with no gene match: 2. The germline gives CDR1 MNHNY, CDR2 SVGAGI (reference sequence). The length of the CDR3 is 15 residues. CDR3 nucleotide sequence: TGTGCCAGCAGTTACCTAGCGGGAGGGGGAGAGACCCAGTACTTC. Encoded protein: CASSYLAGGGETQYF.

V and J are TRBV2 and TRBJ2-5; D is perhaps TRBD1 (5 bases). V gave up 7 bases and J gave up 3 bases, with 12 bases separating them. Per the germline V gene, CDR1 is SNHLY and CDR2 is FYNNEI. The CDR3 covers 13 residues. In DNA form, the CDR3 reads TGTGCCAGCAACTGGGGCCAGGAAGAGACCCAGTACTTC. Protein: CASNWGQEETQYF. The full variable domain, with the rest looked up from reference TRBV2 and TRBJ2-5, is EPEVTQTPSHQVTQMGQEVILRCVPISNHLYFYWYRQILGQKVEFLVSFYNNEISEKSEIFDDQFSVERPDGSNFTLKIRSTKLEDSAMYFCASNWGQEETQYFGPGTRLLVL.

The rearrangement links TRBV15 to TRBJ2-3; D is uncertain. Germline assignment: CDR1 LNHNV and CDR2 YYDKDF (reference sequence). V was clipped by 1 base and J by 4 bases, with 18 bases between them. This CDR3 spans 17 amino acids. The CDR3 region has the DNA TGTGCCACCAGCAGAGTCCGACCTATGACCGGTCCAGATACGCAGTATTTT. This translates into CATSRVRPMTGPDTQYF.

The chain has TRBV29-1 and TRBJ2-5, with a possible D match to TRBD2 (5 bases). This CDR3 spans 10 amino acids. Germline assignment: CDR1 SQVTM and CDR2 ANQGSEA. V lost 6 bases and J 14 bases, leaving 16 bases between the germline ends. The CDR3 bases are TGCAGCGTGCTGAGGGAGATTCTATACTTC. Protein sequence: CSVLREILYF.

Many counts were recorded for this clonotype. This rearrangement joins TRBV29-1 to TRBJ2-3, with D uncertain. Trimming took off 6 bases at V and 2 bases at J, with 12 bases between the two ends. The germline gives CDR1 SQVTM, CDR2 ANQGSEA. The CDR3 has 13 residues. As DNA, the CDR3 is TGCAGCGTACACAAGTTTTTCACAGATACGCAGTATTTT. Its protein is CSVHKFFTDTQYF.

Here the CDR3 reads CASSQTGGSDGELFF. For the CDR3, the DNA is TGTGCCAGCAGCCAAACAGGGGGCAGTGACGGGGAGCTGTTTTTT. The chain is built from TRBV5-4 and TRBJ2-2; 9 bases agree with TRBD1. The length of the CDR3 is 15 residues. Germline CDR1 SGHNT, CDR2 YYREEE (reference sequence). The V gene end was trimmed by 4 bases and the J gene end by 7 bases; junction bases not matched to a gene: 8.